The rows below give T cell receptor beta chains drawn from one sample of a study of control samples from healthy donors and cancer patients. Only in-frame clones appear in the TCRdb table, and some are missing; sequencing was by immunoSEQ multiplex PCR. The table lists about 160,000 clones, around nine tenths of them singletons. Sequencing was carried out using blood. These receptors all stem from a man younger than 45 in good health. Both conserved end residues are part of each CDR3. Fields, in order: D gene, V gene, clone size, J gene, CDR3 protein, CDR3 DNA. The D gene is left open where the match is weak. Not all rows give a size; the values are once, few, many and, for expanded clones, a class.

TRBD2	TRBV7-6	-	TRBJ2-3	CASALAGPRRDTQYF	TGTGCCAGCGCGTTAGCGGGCCCCCGGAGAGATACGCAGTATTTT
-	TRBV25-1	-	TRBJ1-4	CASSVVDRSGQLFF	TGTGCCAGCAGTGTGGTAGACAGGAGTGGGCAACTGTTTTTT
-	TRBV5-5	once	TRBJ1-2	CASSHGAHEGYTF	TGTGCCAGCAGCCACGGGGCCCATGAAGGCTACACCTTC
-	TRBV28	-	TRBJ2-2	CAVGHSSNTGELFF	TGTGCCGTCGGGCACTCCTCGAACACCGGGGAGCTGTTTTTT
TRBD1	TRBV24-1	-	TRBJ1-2	CATSDPMTGAYGYTF	TGTGCCACCAGTGATCCCATGACAGGGGCCTATGGCTACACCTTC
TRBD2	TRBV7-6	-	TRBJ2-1	CASSLAGGDSSYNEQFF	TGTGCCAGCAGCTTAGCCGGGGGGGATAGCTCCTACAATGAGCAGTTCTTC
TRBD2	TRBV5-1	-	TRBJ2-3	CASSLQAGEKDTQYF	TGCGCCAGCAGCTTGCAAGCGGGAGAAAAAGATACGCAGTATTTT
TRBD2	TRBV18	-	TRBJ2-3	CASSPTSGDTQYF	TGTGCCAGCTCACCAACTAGCGGCGATACGCAGTATTTT
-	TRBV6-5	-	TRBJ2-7	CASSSGVGEQYF	TGTGCCAGCAGTTCAGGGGTAGGCGAGCAGTACTTC
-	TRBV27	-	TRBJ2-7	CASGLYEQYF	TGTGCCAGCGGGTTATACGAGCAGTACTTC
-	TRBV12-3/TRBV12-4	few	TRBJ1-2	CASSLFSYGYTF	TGTGCCAGCAGTTTATTCTCTTATGGCTACACCTTC
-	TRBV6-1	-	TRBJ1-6	CASSEGGGFTYNSPLHF	TGTGCCAGCAGTGAAGGAGGGGGTTTTACCTATAATTCACCCCTCCACTTT
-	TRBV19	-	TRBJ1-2	CASRPQGFYYGYTF	TGTGCCAGTAGGCCTCAGGGATTCTACTATGGCTACACCTTC
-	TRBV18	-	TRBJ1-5	CASSPEGNQPQHF	TGTGCCAGCTCACCAGAGGGGAACCAGCCCCAGCATTTT
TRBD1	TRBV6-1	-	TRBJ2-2	CASSEAQGNGELFF	TGTGCCAGCAGTGAAGCACAGGGGAACGGGGAGCTGTTTTTT